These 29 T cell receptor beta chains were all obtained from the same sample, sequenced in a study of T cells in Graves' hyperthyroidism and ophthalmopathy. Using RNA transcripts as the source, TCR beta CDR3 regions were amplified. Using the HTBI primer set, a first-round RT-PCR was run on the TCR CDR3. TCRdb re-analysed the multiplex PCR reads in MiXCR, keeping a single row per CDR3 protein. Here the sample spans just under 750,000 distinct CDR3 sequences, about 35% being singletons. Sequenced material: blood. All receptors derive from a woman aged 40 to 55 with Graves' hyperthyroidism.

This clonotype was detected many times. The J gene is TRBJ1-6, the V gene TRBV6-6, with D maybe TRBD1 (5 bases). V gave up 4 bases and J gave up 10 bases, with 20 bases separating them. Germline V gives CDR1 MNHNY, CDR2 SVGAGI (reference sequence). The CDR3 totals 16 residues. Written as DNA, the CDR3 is TGTGCCAGCAGTTCAACCCAGGGCGGTGATTCGTCACCCCTCCACTTT. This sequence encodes CASSSTQGGDSSPLHF.

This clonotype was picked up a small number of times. The CDR3 DNA follows: TGCGCCAGCAGCCAAGATCCCTGGACAGGGAACGAGCAGTACTTC. Its protein is CASSQDPWTGNEQYF. This chain uses TRBV4-3 with TRBJ2-7; TRBD1 matches at 8 bases. With V trimmed by 0 bases and J by 5 bases, 6 bases remained unmatched. The CDR3 runs to 15 residues. CDR1 and CDR2 (germline): LGHNA, YSLEER.

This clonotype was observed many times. The CDR3 nucleotides are TGTGCCAGCAGCTGGACTAGCGGGAGTTCCCCCTACGAGCAGTACTTC. It translates to CASSWTSGSSPYEQYF. V and J are TRBV7-2 and TRBJ2-7; 13 nucleotides agree with TRBD2. CDR3 length: 16 amino acids. The germline CDR1 and CDR2 sequences are SGHTA and FQGNSA. Trimming took 4 bases from V and 2 from J; bases not matched to a gene: 5.

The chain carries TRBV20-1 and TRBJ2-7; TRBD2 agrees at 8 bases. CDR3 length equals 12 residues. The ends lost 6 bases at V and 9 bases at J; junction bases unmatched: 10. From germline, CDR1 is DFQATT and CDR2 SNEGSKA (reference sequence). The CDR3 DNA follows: TGCAGTGCCACCCTCTCGGGGGGGGGGCAGTACTTC. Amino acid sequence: CSATLSGGGQYF.

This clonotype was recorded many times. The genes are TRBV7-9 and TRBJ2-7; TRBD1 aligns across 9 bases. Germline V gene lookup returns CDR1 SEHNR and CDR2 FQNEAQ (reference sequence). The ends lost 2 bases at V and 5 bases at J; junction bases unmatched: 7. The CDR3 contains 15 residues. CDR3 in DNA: TGTGCCAGCAGCTTAACGGGACAGGGAGGCCACGAGCAGTACTTC. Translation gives CASSLTGQGGHEQYF.

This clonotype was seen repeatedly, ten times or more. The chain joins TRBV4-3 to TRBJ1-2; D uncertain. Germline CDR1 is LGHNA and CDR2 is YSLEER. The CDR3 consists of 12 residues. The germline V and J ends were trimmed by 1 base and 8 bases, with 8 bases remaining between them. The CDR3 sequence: CASSQGPGGYTF. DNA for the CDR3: TGCGCCAGCAGCCAAGGTCCCGGGGGCTACACCTTC.

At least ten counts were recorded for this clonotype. For the CDR3, the DNA is TGTGCCAGCAGCCAAGTGGAGGGATCACCCCTCCACTTT. Translating it yields CASSQVEGSPLHF. The V and J genes are TRBV7-9 and TRBJ1-6, with D unresolved. Per the germline V gene, CDR1 is SEHNR and CDR2 is FQNEAQ (reference sequence). The germline V and J ends were trimmed by 5 bases and 10 bases, with 12 bases remaining between them. CDR3 length: 13 residues.

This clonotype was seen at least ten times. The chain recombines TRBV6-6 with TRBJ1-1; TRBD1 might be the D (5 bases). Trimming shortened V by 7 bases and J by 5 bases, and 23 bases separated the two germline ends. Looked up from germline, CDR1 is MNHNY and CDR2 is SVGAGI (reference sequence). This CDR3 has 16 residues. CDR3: CASTLDTGLGRTEAFF. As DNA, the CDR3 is TGTGCCAGCACCCTCGACACGGGACTCGGTCGTACTGAAGCTTTCTTT.

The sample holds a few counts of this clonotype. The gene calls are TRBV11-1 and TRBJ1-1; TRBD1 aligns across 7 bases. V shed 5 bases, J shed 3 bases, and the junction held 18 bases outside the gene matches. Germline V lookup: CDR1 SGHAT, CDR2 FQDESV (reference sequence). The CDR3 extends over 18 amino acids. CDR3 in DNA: TGTGCCAGCAGCCCCCTAGGCGTGCAGGGGGGTAGGGACACTGAAGCTTTCTTT. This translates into CASSPLGVQGGRDTEAFF. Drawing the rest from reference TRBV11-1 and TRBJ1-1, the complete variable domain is EAEVAQSPRYKITEKSQAVAFWCDPISGHATLYWYRQILGQGPELLVQFQDESVVDDSQLPKDRFSAERLKGVDSTLKIQPAELGDSAMYLCASSPLGVQGGRDTEAFFGQGTRLTVV.

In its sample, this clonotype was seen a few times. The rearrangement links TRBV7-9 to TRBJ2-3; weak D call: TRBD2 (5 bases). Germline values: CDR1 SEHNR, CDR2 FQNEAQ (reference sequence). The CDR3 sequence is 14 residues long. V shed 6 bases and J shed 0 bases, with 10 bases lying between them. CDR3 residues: CASSGRTSTDTQYF. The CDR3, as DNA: TGTGCCAGCAGTGGCAGGACTAGCACAGATACGCAGTATTTT.

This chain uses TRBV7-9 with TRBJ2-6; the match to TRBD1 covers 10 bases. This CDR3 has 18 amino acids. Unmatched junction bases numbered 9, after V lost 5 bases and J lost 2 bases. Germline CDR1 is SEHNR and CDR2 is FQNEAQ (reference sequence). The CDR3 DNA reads TGTGCCAGCAGCGGCCGGGACAGGGGATTTACTGGGGCCAACGTCCTGACTTTC. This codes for CASSGRDRGFTGANVLTF.

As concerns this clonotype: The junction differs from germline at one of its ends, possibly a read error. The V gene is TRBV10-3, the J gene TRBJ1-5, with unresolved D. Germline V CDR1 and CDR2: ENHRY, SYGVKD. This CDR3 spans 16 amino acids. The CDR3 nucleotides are TGTGCCAGCAGTCCCGGACCGAAGTATAGCAATCAGCCCCAGCATTTT. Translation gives CASSPGPKYSNQPQHF.

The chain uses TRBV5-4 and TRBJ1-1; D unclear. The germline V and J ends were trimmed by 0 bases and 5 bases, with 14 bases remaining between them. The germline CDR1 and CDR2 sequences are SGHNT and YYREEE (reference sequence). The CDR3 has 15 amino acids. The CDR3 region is CASSLVASVGTEAFF. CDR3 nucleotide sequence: TGTGCCAGCAGCTTGGTTGCGTCGGTGGGGACTGAAGCTTTCTTT.

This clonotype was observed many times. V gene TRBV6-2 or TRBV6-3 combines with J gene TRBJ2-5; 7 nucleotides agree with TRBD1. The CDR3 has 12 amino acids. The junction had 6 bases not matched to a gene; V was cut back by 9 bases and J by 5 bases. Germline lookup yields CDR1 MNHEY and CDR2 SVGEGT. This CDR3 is CASRQGRETQYF. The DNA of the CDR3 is TGTGCCAGTCGACAGGGCCGGGAGACCCAGTACTTC.

The CDR3 spells CASSQATRRSYEQYF. For the CDR3, the DNA is TGCGCCAGCAGCCAAGCGACAAGAAGATCCTACGAGCAGTACTTC. V is TRBV5-1 and J is TRBJ2-7; no clear D. CDR3 length: 15 amino acids. V gave up 4 bases and J gave up 1 base, with 15 bases separating them. Germline V gene lookup returns CDR1 SGHRS and CDR2 YFSETQ.

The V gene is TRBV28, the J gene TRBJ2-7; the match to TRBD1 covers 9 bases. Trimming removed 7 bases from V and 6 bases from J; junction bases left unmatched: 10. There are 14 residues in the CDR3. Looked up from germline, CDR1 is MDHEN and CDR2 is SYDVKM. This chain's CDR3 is CASILGTGPTEQYF. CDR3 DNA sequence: TGTGCCAGCATCTTAGGGACAGGGCCCACCGAGCAGTACTTC.

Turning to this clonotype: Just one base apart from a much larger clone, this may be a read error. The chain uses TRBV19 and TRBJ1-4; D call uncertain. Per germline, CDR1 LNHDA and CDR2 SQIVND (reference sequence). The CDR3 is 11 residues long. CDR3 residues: CASSMVGKLVF. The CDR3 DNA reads TGTGCCAGTAGTATGGTGGGAAAACTGGTTTTT.

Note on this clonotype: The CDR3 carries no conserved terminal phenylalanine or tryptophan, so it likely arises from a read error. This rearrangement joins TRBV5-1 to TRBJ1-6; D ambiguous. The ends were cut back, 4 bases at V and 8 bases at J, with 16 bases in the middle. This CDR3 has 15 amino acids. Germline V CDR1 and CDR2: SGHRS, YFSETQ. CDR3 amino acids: CASSDWATRDSPLHL. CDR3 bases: TGCGCCAGCAGCGATTGGGCAACTCGAGATTCACCCCTCCACCTT.

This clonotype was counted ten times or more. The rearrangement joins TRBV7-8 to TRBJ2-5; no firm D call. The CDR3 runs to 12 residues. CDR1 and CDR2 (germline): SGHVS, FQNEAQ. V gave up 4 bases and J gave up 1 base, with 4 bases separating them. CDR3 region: CASSSIQETQYF. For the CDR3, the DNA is TGTGCCAGCAGCTCGATCCAAGAGACCCAGTACTTC.

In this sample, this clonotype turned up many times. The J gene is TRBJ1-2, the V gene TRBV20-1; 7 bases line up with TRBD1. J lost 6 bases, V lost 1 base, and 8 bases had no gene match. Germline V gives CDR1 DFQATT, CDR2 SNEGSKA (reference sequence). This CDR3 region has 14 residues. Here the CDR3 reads CSARGRQGPDGYTF. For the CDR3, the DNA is TGCAGTGCTAGAGGTCGACAGGGTCCGGATGGCTACACCTTC.

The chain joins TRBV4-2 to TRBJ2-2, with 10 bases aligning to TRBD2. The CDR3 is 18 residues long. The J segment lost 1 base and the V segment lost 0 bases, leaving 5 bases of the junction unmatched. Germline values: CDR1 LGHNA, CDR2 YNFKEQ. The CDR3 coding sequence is TGTGCCAGCAGCCAAGATCGGATAGCGGGAGGGAACACCGGGGAGCTGTTTTTT. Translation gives CASSQDRIAGGNTGELFF.

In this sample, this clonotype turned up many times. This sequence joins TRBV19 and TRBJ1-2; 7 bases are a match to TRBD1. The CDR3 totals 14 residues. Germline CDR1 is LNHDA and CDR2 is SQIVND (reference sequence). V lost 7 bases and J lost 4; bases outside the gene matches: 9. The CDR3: CASTPTDRAYGYTF. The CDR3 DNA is TGTGCCAGTACCCCCACAGACAGGGCCTATGGCTACACCTTC.

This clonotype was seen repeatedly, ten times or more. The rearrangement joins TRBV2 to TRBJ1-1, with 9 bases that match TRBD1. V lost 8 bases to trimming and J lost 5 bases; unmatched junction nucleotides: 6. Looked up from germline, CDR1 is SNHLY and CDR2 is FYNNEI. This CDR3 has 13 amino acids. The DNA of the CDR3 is TGTGCCAGCGGGGACAGGGTTATAACTGAAGCTTTCTTT. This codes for CASGDRVITEAFF. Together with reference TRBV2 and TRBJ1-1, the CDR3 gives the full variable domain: EPEVTQTPSHQVTQMGQEVILRCVPISNHLYFYWYRQILGQKVEFLVSFYNNEISEKSEIFDDQFSVERPDGSNFTLKIRSTKLEDSAMYFCASGDRVITEAFFGQGTRLTVV.

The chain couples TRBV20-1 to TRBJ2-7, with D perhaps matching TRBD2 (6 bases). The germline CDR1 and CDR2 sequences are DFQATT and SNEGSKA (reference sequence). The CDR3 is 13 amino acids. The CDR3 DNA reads TGCAGGCCGGTTTGGGGAGGTTACCACGAGCAGTACTTC. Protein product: CRPVWGGYHEQYF.

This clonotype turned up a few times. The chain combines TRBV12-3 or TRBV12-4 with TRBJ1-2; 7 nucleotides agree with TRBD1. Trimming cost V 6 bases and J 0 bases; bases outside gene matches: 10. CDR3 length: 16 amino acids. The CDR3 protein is CASSVGGINANYGYTF. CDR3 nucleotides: TGTGCCAGCAGCGTAGGGGGCATCAATGCTAACTATGGCTACACCTTC.

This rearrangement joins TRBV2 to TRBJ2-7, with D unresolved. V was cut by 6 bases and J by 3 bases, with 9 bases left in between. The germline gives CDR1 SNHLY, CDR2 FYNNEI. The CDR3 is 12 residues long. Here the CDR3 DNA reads TGTGCCAGCAGATCCACCTTCTACGAGCAGTACTTC. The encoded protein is CASRSTFYEQYF.

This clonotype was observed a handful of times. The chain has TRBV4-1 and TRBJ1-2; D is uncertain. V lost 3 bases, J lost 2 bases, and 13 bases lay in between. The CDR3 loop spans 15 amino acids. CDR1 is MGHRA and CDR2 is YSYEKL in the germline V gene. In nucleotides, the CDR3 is TGCGCCAGCAGCCATAGGGTAAGCGGGAACTATGGCTACACCTTC. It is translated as CASSHRVSGNYGYTF.

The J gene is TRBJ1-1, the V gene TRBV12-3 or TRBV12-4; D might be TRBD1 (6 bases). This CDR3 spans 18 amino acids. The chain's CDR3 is CASGTRLRQEFGDTEAFF. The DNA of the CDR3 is TGTGCTAGTGGCACTAGACTGAGACAGGAGTTCGGGGACACTGAAGCTTTCTTT.

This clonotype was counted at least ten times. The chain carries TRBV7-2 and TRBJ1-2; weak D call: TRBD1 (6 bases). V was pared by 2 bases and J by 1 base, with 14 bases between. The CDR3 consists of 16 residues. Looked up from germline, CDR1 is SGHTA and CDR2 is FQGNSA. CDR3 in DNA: TGTGCCAGCAGCTTACTGTGGGACAACCGTAACTATGGCTACACCTTC. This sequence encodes CASSLLWDNRNYGYTF.